This T cell receptor beta chain was sequenced for a study of monozygotic twins with inflammatory bowel disease. Study-wide results and limits: Patient repertoires may have gained variability from differing immunosuppressive treatments. The analysis did not separate different T cell subtypes. No difference in repertoire similarity was seen between concordant and discordant twins, possibly because power was limited.

TCRdb reprocessed the 5' RACE reads and keeps a single row for each CDR3 protein, giving no DNA. Found here are some 210,000 distinct CDR3 sequences; the top ten clones hold approximately 1.6%. Worth noting for this clonotype: Its antigen is unidentified.

Germline CDR1 is DFQATT and CDR2 is SNEGSKA (reference sequence). This CDR3 is 19 amino acids long. This sequence was found in a human donor with ulcerative colitis or Crohn's disease, or a healthy co-twin of an affected twin (not recorded which). Sequenced: blood. This rearrangement joins TRBV20-1 to TRBJ2-3; TCRdb selects TRBD1, and the lack of DNA leaves this call unchecked. The CDR3 protein is CSARARPGRGPPATDTQYF.